These T cell receptor beta chains were read from a single sample in a study of blood T cell repertoires in COVID-19. Repertoires were generated with immunoSEQ multiplex PCR, while TCRdb's copy carries only in-frame clones and drops some. This table holds 70,000 to 85,000 clones, around 82% found once. The sequenced material came from peripheral blood. The receptors were sampled from a man in his 60s with acute or convalescent COVID-19. The CDR3 runs from the conserved cysteine through the conserved F or W. The D gene is left open where the match is weak. The size of a clone is reported for some rows only, either as once, few or many, or as a class for expanded clones.

TRBJ1-5 NA TRBV2 TRBD1 TGTGCCAGCGGCGGACAGGGGGACCGCAATCAGCCCCAGCATTTT CASGGQGDRNQPQHF
TRBJ2-2 NA TRBV24-1 TRBD2 TGTGCCACCCAGGGGACTAGCGGGAACACCGGGGAGCTGTTTTTT CATQGTSGNTGELFF
TRBJ1-2 NA TRBV7-9 NA TGTGCCAGCAGCTTAGGTGTAGCGGGATTCTATGGCTACACCTTC CASSLGVAGFYGYTF
TRBJ2-7 few TRBV21-1 NA TGTGCCCGTACCTCGGGAACAGCGTCCTACGAGCAGTACTTC CARTSGTASYEQYF
TRBJ2-7 NA TRBV28 TRBD2 TGTGCTAGCAGTCGAAGGGGCTCTAGCGGTTCCTACGAGCAGTACTTC CASSRRGSSGSYEQYF
TRBJ2-2 NA TRBV2 TRBD2 TGTGCCAGCAGCCGTCTAGCGGGGATAAACACCGGGGAGCTGTTTTTT CASSRLAGINTGELFF
TRBJ1-4 NA TRBV5-8 NA TGTGCCAGCAGCTTGTGGGGGGGCGCAGGGGAAGAAAAACTGTTTTTT CASSLWGGAGEEKLFF
TRBJ2-5 NA TRBV10-1 NA TGCGCCAGCAGCGACTTAGTTGGGGAGACCCAGTACTTC CASSDLVGETQYF
TRBJ2-1 NA TRBV7-3 TRBD2 TGTGCCAGCAGCTTGGGCGGGACTAGCAAGGTCAATGAGCAGTTCTTC CASSLGGTSKVNEQFF
TRBJ2-6 NA TRBV19 NA TGTGCCAGTAGTCCCACAGGGTCAGGGGCCAACGTCCTGACTTTC CASSPTGSGANVLTF
TRBJ1-2 few TRBV5-4 NA TGTGCCAGCAGCTTGGACCGGAACTATGGCTACACCTTC CASSLDRNYGYTF
TRBJ2-7 NA TRBV18 NA TGTGCCAGCTCACCCCGGGGTGAGGAGCAGTACTTC CASSPRGEEQYF
TRBJ2-5 NA TRBV6-6 TRBD2 TGTGCCAGCAGGCCTAGCGGGGGGTCACAAGAGACCCAGTACTTC CASRPSGGSQETQYF
TRBJ2-1 NA TRBV7-2 TRBD2 TGTGCCAGCAGCTTAGGAGCGGGGGGAGGTGAGCAGTTCTTC CASSLGAGGGEQFF
TRBJ2-1 NA TRBV27 TRBD1 TGTGCCAGCAGTTTTCGGGTGATAAACAGGGGGGTCGGGAATGAGCAGTTCTTC CASSFRVINRGVGNEQFF
TRBJ1-1 NA TRBV18 TRBD1 TGTGCCAGCTCACCAGACGGGACAGGGCGAGGAGCTTTCTTT CASSPDGTGRGAFF
TRBJ2-4 NA TRBV27 NA TGTGCCAGCAGTTTCGGGGCCAAAAACATTCAGTACTTC CASSFGAKNIQYF
TRBJ2-5 NA TRBV7-7 TRBD2 TGTGCTAGCAGCTTGGCTAGCGGGGGGCGGGAGACCCAGTACTTC CASSLASGGRETQYF
TRBJ2-2 NA TRBV6-2/TRBV6-3 TRBD2 TGTGCCAGCAGTCTCCTGGCGTGGAGCGGGAGGGCCAAGGATGCCGGGGAGCTGTTTTTT CASSLLAWSGRAKDAGELFF
TRBJ2-5 once TRBV14 NA TGTGCCAGCAGCCTCGGAGAGAGTACGGAGACCCAGTACTTC CASSLGESTETQYF
TRBJ2-7 NA TRBV12-3/TRBV12-4 NA TGTGCCAGCAGTGTGCCCGGGGGAGACGAGCAGTACTTC CASSVPGGDEQYF
TRBJ2-2 once TRBV2 NA TGTGCCATCTCAAGGGTCGGGGGTAGCACCGGGGAGCTGTTTTTT CAISRVGGSTGELFF
TRBJ2-7 NA TRBV7-2 NA TGTGCCAGCAGCTTAGCGGCAAACTCCTACGAGCAGTACTTC CASSLAANSYEQYF
TRBJ2-2 NA TRBV5-1 TRBD1 TGCGCCAGCAGCACGGGACAGAGCACCGGGGAGCTGTTTTTT CASSTGQSTGELFF
TRBJ2-5 NA TRBV21-1 NA TGTGCCAGCAGCAAAGCCGGGGAGACCCAGTACTTC CASSKAGETQYF
TRBJ1-4 NA TRBV30 NA TGTGCCTGGAGGCAGCAGGGTAATGAAAAACTGTTTTTT CAWRQQGNEKLFF
TRBJ1-1 NA TRBV5-1 NA TGCGCCAGCAGCTTCCCCAAGGCAGGTAATACTTTAAACACTGAAGCTTTCTTT CASSFPKAGNTLNTEAFF
TRBJ1-2 NA TRBV30 TRBD1 TGTGCCTGGAGTGTAACAGGGGCTGGGGGCTACACCTTC CAWSVTGAGGYTF
TRBJ2-2 NA TRBV20-1 NA TGCAGTGCTAGTAAGCCTGATACTACCGGGGAGCTGTTTTTT CSASKPDTTGELFF
TRBJ1-3 few TRBV15 NA TGTGCCACCAGCAGTCCAGGGACAAGAGGGGCCGGAAACACCATATATTTT CATSSPGTRGAGNTIYF
TRBJ2-3 NA TRBV7-3 NA TGTGCCAGCAGCTCGGGTGGCACAGATACGCAGTATTTT CASSSGGTDTQYF
TRBJ2-1 NA TRBV4-2 NA TGTGCCAGCAGCCAAGAAGGGGGGAGGGGTGAGCAGTTCTTC CASSQEGGRGEQFF
TRBJ1-2 NA TRBV28 NA TGTGCCAGCAGCCTATCGCGAGGCATTAACTATGGCTACACCTTC CASSLSRGINYGYTF
TRBJ1-1 NA TRBV5-4 TRBD1 TGTGCCAGCAGCTTGGGACAGGGCCTCATGAACACTGAAGCTTTCTTT CASSLGQGLMNTEAFF
TRBJ1-4 NA TRBV19 NA TGTGCCAGTCAGGCCGCAACTAATGAAAAACTGTTTTTT CASQAATNEKLFF
TRBJ2-5 NA TRBV3-1/TRBV3-2 NA TGTGCCAGCAGCCAGAGGGAGACCCAGTACTTC CASSQRETQYF
TRBJ2-2 NA TRBV6-2/TRBV6-3 TRBD2 TGTGCCAGCAGTTTCTGGACTAGCGGGGTCCCGAACACCGGGGAGCTGTTTTTT CASSFWTSGVPNTGELFF
TRBJ1-2 NA TRBV7-9 NA TGTGCCAGCAGCTTAGGGTCGACTGGAGGTGGCTACACCTTC CASSLGSTGGGYTF
TRBJ1-5 NA TRBV30 TRBD1 TGTGCCTGGAGCCGAGGACAGGGGAATCAGCCCCAGCATTTT CAWSRGQGNQPQHF
TRBJ2-5 once TRBV12-3/TRBV12-4 NA TGTGCCAGCAGTTTTACAGGGAAAGAGACCCAGTACTTC CASSFTGKETQYF
TRBJ2-5 NA TRBV7-2 TRBD1 TGTGCCAGCAGCAAAGGACAGGGTATTGAGACCCAGTACTTC CASSKGQGIETQYF
TRBJ2-7 NA TRBV7-9 TRBD1 TGTGCCAGCAGCTCCGTCCCGGGACAGGAGCAGTACTTC CASSSVPGQEQYF
TRBJ1-1 once TRBV6-5 NA TGTGCCAGCAGTTTACAGGGAGGGACTGAAGCTTTCTTT CASSLQGGTEAFF
TRBJ2-5 NA TRBV7-8 TRBD2 TGTGCCAGCAGCTTAGCGTGGGGGGGGCAAGAGACCCAGTACTTC CASSLAWGGQETQYF
TRBJ2-6 once TRBV5-4 NA TGTGCCAGTGGGACTTCTGGGGCCAACGTCCTGACTTTC CASGTSGANVLTF
TRBJ1-5 NA TRBV19 NA TGTGCCAGTAGTATGGGGCAGTTCAATCAGCCCCAGCATTTT CASSMGQFNQPQHF
TRBJ1-4 NA TRBV2 NA TGTGCCAGCAAACAGACCGCAACTAATGAAAAACTGTTTTTT CASKQTATNEKLFF
TRBJ1-1 NA TRBV7-2 NA TGTGCCAGCAGCTTTAGAATGAACACTGAAGCTTTCTTT CASSFRMNTEAFF
TRBJ2-3 once TRBV5-1 TRBD1 TGCGCCAGCAGCCCGTCGACAGGGGCGGGAGATACGCAGTATTTT CASSPSTGAGDTQYF
TRBJ1-2 NA TRBV30 NA TGTGCCTGGAGTGGACATGGATATGGCTACACCTTC CAWSGHGYGYTF
TRBJ2-2 NA TRBV14 NA TGTGCCAGCAGCCAAGTAAACGGGGAGCTGTTTTTT CASSQVNGELFF
TRBJ1-1 NA TRBV6-6 TRBD1 TGTGCCAGCAGCCCCTCGGGGACAGAAACTGAAGCTTTCTTT CASSPSGTETEAFF
TRBJ1-2 few TRBV4-1 NA TGCGCCAGCAGCCAAGGCCCCAGTGGTTTCCCCTATGGCTACACCTTC CASSQGPSGFPYGYTF
TRBJ1-1 NA TRBV6-5 TRBD1 TGTGCCAGCAGTTACAGACAGGGTCAGACTGAAGCTTTCTTT CASSYRQGQTEAFF
TRBJ2-5 NA TRBV19 TRBD1 TGTGCCAGTACCCCACAGGGGGCGGACAAAGAGACCCAGTACTTC CASTPQGADKETQYF
TRBJ1-6 NA TRBV6-5 NA TGTGCCAGCAGTACCCAGGGGTATGATTCACCCCTCCACTTT CASSTQGYDSPLHF
TRBJ2-7 NA TRBV21-1 NA TGTGCCAGCAGCGGACGGGACACTGACTACGAGCAGTACTTC CASSGRDTDYEQYF
TRBJ2-7 few TRBV6-2/TRBV6-3 NA TGTGCCAGCAGTTACTCGATCGCTTCCTATAAAGAGCAGTACTTC CASSYSIASYKEQYF
TRBJ1-1 NA TRBV3-1/TRBV3-2 NA TGTGCCAGCAGCCAATTAGGGGGCACTGAAGCTTTCTTT CASSQLGGTEAFF
TRBJ1-2 once TRBV5-6 TRBD1 TGTGCCAGCAGCTTGGCGGGGACAGGGGGCCACTATGGCTACACCTTC CASSLAGTGGHYGYTF